This TCR beta chain is drawn from a study of T cells in Graves' hyperthyroidism and ophthalmopathy. General study points: Ophthalmopathy and stable hyperthyroidism were told apart by a 13 V-J model.

Trimming left V 3 bases short and J 6 bases short, with 8 bases between. Germline assignment: CDR1 SEHNR and CDR2 FQNEAQ (reference sequence). This CDR3 comprises 12 residues. This clonotype was observed at least ten times. What it recognizes is unknown. Any patient presenting with uncontrolled infection, other autoimmune disease, pregnancy or lactation was left out. Clinical symptoms, serum thyroxine, TRAb, thyroid ultrasound and orbital computed tomography informed diagnoses. RNA transcripts served as the template for amplifying TCR beta CDR3 regions. The HTBI primer set drove a first-round RT-PCR of the TCR CDR3. TCRdb reanalysed the multiplex PCR reads using MiXCR and keeps one entry per CDR3 protein. The sample carries about 660,000 distinct CDR3 sequences, just under 45% recorded once.

The sequence came from an adult man with Graves' disease, either hyperthyroidism or ophthalmopathy (not recorded which). Sequenced: peripheral blood or thyroid tissue (not recorded which). The chain has TRBV7-9 and TRBJ2-5, with D possibly TRBD1 on 5 matching bases. The CDR3 spells CASSFREKTQYF. DNA of the CDR3: TGTGCCAGCAGCTTCAGGGAAAAGACCCAGTACTTC.